This passage covers 15 T cell receptor beta chains from one sample sequenced in a study of blood T cell repertoires in COVID-19. Here immunoSEQ multiplex PCR was the method, and the copy in TCRdb shows in-frame clones only, minus some. This sample has some 78,000 clones, with over 75% found just once. Sequences were obtained from peripheral blood. The receptors were gathered from a man in his 70s with active or convalescent COVID-19.

The chain joins TRBV4-3 to TRBJ1-3; 8 bases match TRBD1. Trimming took 3 bases from V and 3 from J; bases not matched to a gene: 13. The germline CDR1 and CDR2 sequences are LGHNA and YSLEER. The CDR3 spans 18 residues. DNA for the CDR3: TGCGCCAGCAGCCAGGATCCCCCCTCAGGGGGCGGTGGAAACACCATATATTTT. It codes for CASSQDPPSGGGGNTIYF.

This clone was picked up one time. The chain links TRBV9 to TRBJ2-3, with 9 bases aligning to TRBD1. The CDR3 loop spans 17 amino acids. Germline CDR1 SGDLS, CDR2 YYNGEE. V gave up 4 bases and J gave up 6 bases; unmatched junction bases: 15. CDR3 residues: CASSTRTGAMVQDTQYF. CDR3 DNA: TGTGCCAGCAGCACGCGGACAGGGGCAATGGTTCAGGATACGCAGTATTTT.

Concerning this clone itself: The same CDR3 is also encoded by other DNA sequences in this sample. The rearrangement uses TRBV18 and TRBJ2-2; D might be TRBD1 (6 bases). The germline CDR1 and CDR2 sequences are KGHSH and LQKENI. The V and J ends lost 3 bases and 0 bases respectively, with 14 bases between them. The CDR3 runs to 17 residues. The CDR3 nucleotides are TGTGCCAGCTCACCGCGGCTACAGGGATCGAACACCGGGGAGCTGTTTTTT. This translates into CASSPRLQGSNTGELFF.

This clone was seen a handful of times. V is TRBV7-2 and J is TRBJ2-5, with D possibly being TRBD2 (5 bases). This CDR3 contains 13 residues. V dropped 4 bases and J dropped 5 bases, with 11 bases sitting between them. Germline CDR1 and CDR2: SGHTA and FQGNSA. Here the CDR3 reads CASSSSRYETQYF. CDR3 coding DNA: TGTGCCAGCAGCTCTAGCCGATACGAGACCCAGTACTTC.

This sequence joins TRBV5-4 and TRBJ1-2, with TRBD1 matching over 11 bases. The CDR3 consists of 15 residues. The V segment lost 3 bases and the J segment 3 bases; nucleotides outside the gene matches: 4. CDR1 is SGHNT, CDR2 YYREEE, per germline (reference sequence). This CDR3 reads CASSSWTGGYYGYTF. The CDR3 DNA follows: TGTGCCAGCAGCTCCTGGACAGGGGGCTACTATGGCTACACCTTC.

This rearrangement joins TRBV12-5 to TRBJ2-3; D gene unclear. Trimming stripped 1 base from V and 0 bases from J, with 8 bases between. Germline V gene lookup returns CDR1 LGHNT and CDR2 FRNRAP. The CDR3 sequence is 15 residues long. CDR3 DNA: TGTGCTAGTGGTTTGGACTATTCTAGCACAGATACGCAGTATTTT. Translating gives CASGLDYSSTDTQYF.

J is TRBJ1-2 and V is TRBV18, with 9 bases identical to TRBD1. There are 15 residues in the CDR3. Germline loops: CDR1 KGHSH, CDR2 LQKENI. Trimming at V came to 3 bases and at J to 3 bases, leaving 5 bases not matched to a gene. The CDR3 loop is CASSPWDRVYYGYTF. The CDR3 bases are TGTGCCAGCTCACCTTGGGACAGGGTGTACTATGGCTACACCTTC.

The genes are TRBV9 and TRBJ1-4, with TRBD1 as a possible D gene (5 bases). V was trimmed by 4 bases and J by 8 bases, leaving 21 bases between them. The CDR3 is 16 residues long. Germline assignment: CDR1 SGDLS and CDR2 YYNGEE. CDR3 DNA: TGTGCCAGCAGCCCCCTCGCGGAGGGGTCTAGGGAAAAACTGTTTTTT. This codes for CASSPLAEGSREKLFF.

This chain joins TRBV6-1 and TRBJ1-5; D gene unclear. V was shortened by 0 bases and J by 4 bases, with 13 bases between the two germline ends. Germline V gene data show CDR1 as MNHNS and CDR2 as SASEGT. The CDR3 sequence is 16 residues long. The DNA of the CDR3 is TGTGCCAGCAGTGAAGCGCTTTGGGGAGGGAATCAGCCCCAGCATTTT. Amino acids: CASSEALWGGNQPQHF.

The gene calls are TRBV11-2 and TRBJ2-2; D remains unclear. V was cut by 5 bases and J by 8 bases, with 15 bases left in between. This CDR3 has 14 amino acids. The germline gives CDR1 SGHAT, CDR2 FQNNGV. The DNA for the CDR3 is TGTGCCAGCAGCCCCATCATCTCTAGAGGGGAGCTGTTTTTT. This gives the protein CASSPIISRGELFF.

This rearrangement joins TRBV30 to TRBJ2-7; TRBD2 is a possible D gene (5 bases). This CDR3 contains 13 residues. V was cut by 3 bases and J by 7 bases, with 16 bases left in between. Germline CDR1 GTSNPN, CDR2 SVGIG (reference sequence). DNA of the CDR3: TGTGCCTGGAGCCTTTTCTCGGGGATAGAGCAGTACTTC. Protein sequence: CAWSLFSGIEQYF.

The V and J genes are TRBV5-1 and TRBJ2-5; no clear D. Trimming removed 2 bases from V and 1 base from J, with 12 bases in between. Germline V gives CDR1 SGHRS, CDR2 YFSETQ. The CDR3 totals 15 residues. As DNA, the CDR3 is TGCGCCAGCAGCTTCCTGGGCCAGCTCCAAGAGACCCAGTACTTC. The encoded protein is CASSFLGQLQETQYF.

This clone was observed a single time. The V gene is TRBV6-5, the J gene TRBJ1-1, with a weak D call TRBD1 (6 bases). The CDR3 totals 14 residues. Trimming pared 5 bases from V and 1 base from J, leaving 11 bases between. Germline V gives CDR1 MNHEY, CDR2 SVGAGI. The CDR3 DNA is TGTGCCAGCAGTAAACAGACAGGGAACACTGAAGCTTTCTTT. Protein product: CASSKQTGNTEAFF.

The genes are TRBV29-1 and TRBJ1-5, with D perhaps TRBD1 (5 bases). Looked up from germline, CDR1 is SQVTM and CDR2 is ANQGSEA. V was shortened by 2 bases and J by 3 bases, with 11 bases between the two germline ends. CDR3 length equals 14 residues. The DNA of the CDR3 is TGCAGCGTTGAATTTCCGGGGGACAATCAGCCCCAGCATTTT. Its protein is CSVEFPGDNQPQHF.

The chain uses TRBV2 and TRBJ1-1, with D hard to call. Per germline, CDR1 SNHLY and CDR2 FYNNEI. CDR3 size: 15 residues. V was cut by 6 bases and J by 4 bases, with 18 bases left in between. As DNA, the CDR3 is TGTGCCAGCAGCGACGGACCGACGGAGGGCACTGAAGCTTTCTTT. Protein sequence: CASSDGPTEGTEAFF.